This is a list of T cell receptor beta chains from one sample in a study of T cell responses to AZD1222 COVID-19 vaccine. Generated by immunoSEQ multiplex PCR, the TCRdb table keeps only in-frame clones and is missing some. The table lists about 130,000 clones, just over 85% of them singletons. Sequences were derived from peripheral blood, sampled on day 0 of MenACWY control vaccination. These receptors were obtained from an adult in good health. CDR3s include the opening cysteine and the closing phenylalanine or tryptophan. The D gene is left open where the match is weak. Not every row has a clone size; where given, it reads once, few, many or a size class.

D	V	J	size	DNA	CDR3
TRBD1	TRBV28	TRBJ1-4	NA	TGTGCCAGCAGTCCTCCCAGGGACAGGGGGCGTGAAAAACTGTTTTTT	CASSPPRDRGREKLFF
NA	TRBV6-2/TRBV6-3	TRBJ1-5	NA	TGTGCCAGCAGCTTAGGACAGTATCAGCCCCAGCATTTT	CASSLGQYQPQHF
NA	TRBV25-1	TRBJ1-3	NA	TGTGCCAGCAGTGACGAGAGGAGGGGCGCGGGAAACACCATATATTTT	CASSDERRGAGNTIYF
NA	TRBV9	TRBJ2-7	NA	TGTGCCAGCAGCGTAGATCCCAGCTCCTACGAGCAGTACTTC	CASSVDPSSYEQYF
NA	TRBV7-2	TRBJ2-1	once	TGTGCCAGCACCAAAGGACATTTAGCGGTTGTCTACAATGAGCAGTTCTTC	CASTKGHLAVVYNEQFF
NA	TRBV9	TRBJ2-3	NA	TGTGCCAGCAGCGTAGCTCAGGTAGAAACAGATACGCAGTATTTT	CASSVAQVETDTQYF
TRBD2	TRBV27	TRBJ2-7	once	TGTGCCAGCAGCGGACCTAGCGGGACTCTTGGCGAGCAGTACTTC	CASSGPSGTLGEQYF
NA	TRBV5-5	TRBJ2-7	NA	TGTGCCAGCAGCCCCGCACGCGCCGGCTACGAGCAGTACTTC	CASSPARAGYEQYF
NA	TRBV2	TRBJ1-1	once	TGTGCCAGCAGTTTACAGCCGAACACTGAAGCTTTCTTT	CASSLQPNTEAFF
TRBD2	TRBV28	TRBJ2-7	NA	TGTGCCAGCAGTTTTGCGGGAGCTTCCTACGAGCAGTACTTC	CASSFAGASYEQYF
NA	TRBV7-5	TRBJ2-5	NA	TGTGTCAGAAGCTTAGCCTTTAGTATAAGGTTTCCAGGACTAGCGGGAGGCGTTTCGGAGACCCAGTACTTC	CVRSLAFSIRFPGLAGGVSETQYF
TRBD2	TRBV5-1	TRBJ2-1	NA	TGCGCCAGCAGCTTTGGGACTAGCAGAAATGAGCAGTTCTTC	CASSFGTSRNEQFF
NA	TRBV5-4	TRBJ1-2	NA	TGTGCCAGCAGCTTGGCAAGCGGGCGGCTGAACTATGGCTACACCTTC	CASSLASGRLNYGYTF
TRBD2	TRBV7-8	TRBJ2-1	NA	TGTGCCAGCAGCTTATTCTTCCCGGGAGGAAAAAGTGAGCAGTTCTTC	CASSLFFPGGKSEQFF
TRBD2	TRBV4-1	TRBJ2-3	NA	TGCGCCAGCAGCCCCGGACTAGCGGGAGGGGGAGATACGCAGTATTTT	CASSPGLAGGGDTQYF
TRBD1	TRBV6-5	TRBJ1-2	NA	TGTGCCAGCAGTATAGACAGGGAGCATGGCTACACCTTC	CASSIDREHGYTF
TRBD1	TRBV6-4	TRBJ1-4	NA	TGTGCCAGCAGCCCCAAAGGGGGCGCGTATGAAAAACTGTTTTTT	CASSPKGGAYEKLFF
TRBD1	TRBV30	TRBJ1-2	NA	TGTGCCTGGAGTGGGACAGGGTATGGCTACACCTTC	CAWSGTGYGYTF
NA	TRBV18	TRBJ2-7	NA	TGTGCCAGCTCCGCATCAGGCTACGAGCAGTACTTC	CASSASGYEQYF
TRBD1	TRBV5-1	TRBJ1-6	once	TGCGCCAGCAGCTTGACTCCAGGGGGCGATTCACCCCTCCACTTT	CASSLTPGGDSPLHF
NA	TRBV18	TRBJ1-2	NA	TGTGCCAGCTCACCTTTCGGGGATAACTATGGCTACACCTTC	CASSPFGDNYGYTF
NA	TRBV6-5	TRBJ2-7	NA	TGTGCCAGCAGTTACTTGGGGCTCGAGCAGTACTTC	CASSYLGLEQYF
TRBD1	TRBV28	TRBJ2-3	NA	TGTGCCAGCCAAGGGGGCGCGGGAGATACGCAGTATTTT	CASQGGAGDTQYF
NA	TRBV27	TRBJ2-7	NA	TGTGCCAGCAGCAAGCCGGGCGCCTACGAGCAGTACTTC	CASSKPGAYEQYF
NA	TRBV28	TRBJ1-5	NA	TGTGCCAGCAGTTCAACAGGGTCATATCAGCCCCAGCATTTT	CASSSTGSYQPQHF
NA	TRBV5-1	TRBJ1-3	NA	TGCGCCAGCAGCTGGGAGGGGCGCCGGGGAAACACCATATATTTT	CASSWEGRRGNTIYF
NA	TRBV7-3	TRBJ1-6	NA	TGTGCCAGCAGCCTTACGTCAGGATCGAATTCACCCCTCCACTTT	CASSLTSGSNSPLHF
TRBD1	TRBV5-1	TRBJ1-1	NA	TGCGCCAGCAGCGCAGGGACAGGGGGCCGCACTGAAGCTTTCTTT	CASSAGTGGRTEAFF
NA	TRBV7-9	TRBJ1-4	NA	TGTGCCAGCAGCTTACGTCGCCAGTTAGAGGAAAAACTGTTTTTT	CASSLRRQLEEKLFF
NA	TRBV18	TRBJ2-3	NA	TGTGCCAGCTCACCCTACGTGGATACGCAGTATTTT	CASSPYVDTQYF
NA	TRBV28	TRBJ2-7	NA	TGTGCCAGCAGATCAGGACACTACCTAAACGAGCAGTACTTC	CASRSGHYLNEQYF
NA	TRBV12-3/TRBV12-4	TRBJ2-7	NA	TGTGCCAGCAGCATCGACGGGGTGAGGGAGCAGTACTTC	CASSIDGVREQYF
NA	TRBV6-1	TRBJ1-3	NA	TGTGCCAGCAGTGAAACCGGGGGAAACACCATATATTTT	CASSETGGNTIYF
NA	TRBV9	TRBJ1-1	NA	TGTGCCAGCAGCGTAGTTCGGGAGAAGAACACTGAAGCTTTCTTT	CASSVVREKNTEAFF